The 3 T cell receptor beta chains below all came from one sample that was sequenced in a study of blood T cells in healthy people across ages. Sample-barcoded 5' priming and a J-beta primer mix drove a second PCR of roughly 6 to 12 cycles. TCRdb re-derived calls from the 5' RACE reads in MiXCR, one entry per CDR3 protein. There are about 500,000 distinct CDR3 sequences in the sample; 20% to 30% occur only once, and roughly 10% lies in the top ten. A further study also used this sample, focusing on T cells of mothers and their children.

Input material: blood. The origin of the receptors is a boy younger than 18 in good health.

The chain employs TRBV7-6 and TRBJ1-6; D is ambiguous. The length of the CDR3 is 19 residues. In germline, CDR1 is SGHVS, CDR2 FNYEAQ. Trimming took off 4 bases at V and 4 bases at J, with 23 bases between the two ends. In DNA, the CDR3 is TGTGCCAGCAGCTCAAGACCAGCGCGCCAGGCGGAATATAATTCACCCCTCCACTTT. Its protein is CASSSRPARQAEYNSPLHF.

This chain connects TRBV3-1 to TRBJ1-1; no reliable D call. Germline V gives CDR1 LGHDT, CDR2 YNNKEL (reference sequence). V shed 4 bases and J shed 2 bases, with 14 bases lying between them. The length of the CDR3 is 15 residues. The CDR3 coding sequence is TGTGCCAGCAGCCCGCTCGTGGGAGTCAACACTGAAGCTTTCTTT. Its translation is CASSPLVGVNTEAFF.

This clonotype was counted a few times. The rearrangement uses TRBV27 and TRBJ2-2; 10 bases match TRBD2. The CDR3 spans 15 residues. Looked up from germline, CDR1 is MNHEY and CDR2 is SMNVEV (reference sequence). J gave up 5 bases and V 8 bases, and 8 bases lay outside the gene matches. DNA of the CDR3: TGTGCCAGCGGGTTAGCGGGAGGTTTTACCGGGGAGCTGTTTTTT. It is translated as CASGLAGGFTGELFF.